What follows describes a single TCR beta chain. Which antigen it targets is not known. The read is 3 residues too short to cover the CDR3 end, so that end is filled in from the germline J gene. Using the immunoSEQ assay, multiplex PCR amplified TCR beta CDR3 regions from an average of approximately 1,200 ng of genomic DNA per sample. Primer bias was corrected in the assay by using a complete synthetic TCR repertoire to establish an amplification baseline. The amplicons were sequenced using the Illumina platform. The original methods were these. Sequences were error-corrected by clustering with frequency ratios and a modified nearest-neighbor algorithm and were then analyzed in the immunoSEQ Analyzer with IMGT gene definitions. At each rarefaction depth, TCR richness and evenness were averaged across 20 rarefaction repeats, and any sample with fewer sequences than the depth was left out. Wilcoxon rank sum tests with FDR correction were used to compare V, D and J gene relative abundances between the groups. An intraclass correlation of around 96% for TCR richness and an average of around 80% across 60 to 80 gene segments were obtained from the blinded duplicates. This immuneACCESS table, as held by TCRdb, lists in-frame sequences with V and J called but not all clones. Of the missing ones, under half trace to an unresolved V gene in checked studies; the others have no known cause. V and J calls and clone size are those listed in that table; D and trimming were worked out from the DNA. The table for this sample lists fewer than 40,000 clones. The ten largest clonotypes hold roughly 5% of the sample.

Every participant had a single incident cervical HPV16 infection, and prevalent HPV16 infections were excluded. Cervical HPV DNA was detected by MY09/MY11 PCR, and genotyping was performed by dot-blot hybridization. Fifteen mL of heparinized blood were centrifuged, and the buffy coat was aliquoted, frozen at -30°C, then stored at -80°C. QIAGEN kits were used to extract genomic DNA from buffy coat specimens. From the cysteine up to the phenylalanine, the CDR3 has a length of 17 residues. The 42 bases shown cover part of the CDR3, and their frame starts at base 1. CDR1 and CDR2 are drawn from the germline V gene (reference sequence): LNHDA, SQIVND. V is pared back by 6 bases and J by 0 bases, with 15 bases lying between the germline termini. The sample belongs to a study of T cells in women clearing cervical HPV infection (dated 2018 in TCRdb). For the study in its entirety: Cases were about 25 women with histologically confirmed HPV16-related CIN3 or worse, including 2 invasive cancers. In the parent cohort, some 10,000 women aged 18 or older were enrolled in Guanacaste, Costa Rica, during about 1992 to 1994 and were followed for less than 8 years. The 20 to 25 controls were women who cleared a single incident HPV16 infection within 12 months without developing precancer or cancer. Blood from cases was collected at the visit at which the lesion was first identified, whereas blood from controls was collected once infection was no longer detected. Quality controls consisted of five blinded duplicates per group, for a total of roughly 60 samples made up of 50 or so participants and around ten replicates. For cases, the median interval between lesion detection and blood sampling was about 140 days, with an interquartile range of about 85 to 210 days. Cases were matched to controls by age within five years and by the year the sample was collected. Nested within Costa Rica's Guanacaste HPV Natural History Study, an exploratory proof-of-principle case-control study compared TCR repertoires across cervical HPV16 outcomes. A median age of 34 years was observed in cases versus 37 to 45 in controls, and no significant differences in baseline characteristics were found. Since only a few of the women had HLA typing available, the possibility that HLA type was acting as a confounder could not be ruled out. Overall study outcomes, separate from this receptor: Whether associations preceded infection or resulted from infection could not be shown with the cross-sectional design, and effector/memory subsets and HPV-specific T cells were not isolated. T-cell numbers per sample were unknown, so richness differences could reflect varying T-cell content rather than repertoire biology. Lower TRBV6-7 relative abundance was observed in cases than in controls (roughly 0.12% versus 0.15%; Bonferroni P = 0.0008). Cases were distinguished from controls with an estimated AUC of about 0.78 by random forest classifiers combining richness and V gene abundances. CIN3+ cases had significantly higher TCR repertoire richness than controls across sequencing depths, but evenness did not differ between the groups.

The rearranged segments are TRBV19 and TRBJ2-6; the D gene is perhaps TRBD1, on 7 matching bases. Source material: blood buffy coat. This receptor was taken from a woman aged 18-70 years with a cervical HPV16 infection that either progressed to CIN3+ or cleared (not recorded which). The CDR3 DNA, read in part, is TGTGCCAGTAGGGGGCGGCAGGGGGGCTCTGGGGCCAACGTC. The encoded protein is CASRGRQGGSGANV. The complete CDR3 reads CASRGRQGGSGANVLTF.